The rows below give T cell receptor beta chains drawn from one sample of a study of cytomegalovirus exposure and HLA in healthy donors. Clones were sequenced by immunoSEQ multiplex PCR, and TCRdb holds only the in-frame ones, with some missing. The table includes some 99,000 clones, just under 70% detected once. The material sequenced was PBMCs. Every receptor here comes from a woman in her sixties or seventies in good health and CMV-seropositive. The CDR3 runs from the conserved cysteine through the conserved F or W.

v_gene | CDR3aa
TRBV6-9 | CASSYPRQASGGYTF
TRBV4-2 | CASSHLGGGPGNTIYF
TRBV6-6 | CASTHDRGHYEQYF
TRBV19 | CASSITGVGYGYTF
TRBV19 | CASSIGGNTGELFF
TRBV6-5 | CASSYGDSSYEQYF
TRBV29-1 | CSVEDGDSGEQYF
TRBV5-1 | CASSFGTETINEQFF
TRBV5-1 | CASSFDREFYEQYF
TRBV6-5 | CASSFTGNYGYTF
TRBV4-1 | CASSHSSQGPRGTGELFF
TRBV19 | CASSNSGDSPLHF
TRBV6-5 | CASSQPSRGYTF
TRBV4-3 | CASSQALTDTQYF
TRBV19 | CASSPGMLVGYGYTF